The 5 T cell receptor beta chains presented below share a single source sample, sequenced in a study of cytomegalovirus exposure and HLA in healthy donors. With 60 Vbeta and 13 Jbeta primers, the PCR was carried out. Here immunoSEQ multiplex PCR was the method, and the copy in TCRdb shows in-frame clones only, minus some. The table has roughly 200,000 clones, approximately 80% seen once; the top ten hold 2.9%. The sample taken for sequencing was PBMCs. Receptors originate from a woman aged 25-40 years in good health and CMV-seronegative.

This sequence joins TRBV5-6 and TRBJ1-3; no clear D gene. CDR1 and CDR2 from the germline V gene are SGHDT and YYEEEE. This CDR3 region has 15 residues. V was pared by 4 bases and J by 0 bases, with 11 bases between. In nucleotides, the CDR3 is TGTGCCAGCAGCCTGAGGATCCACTCTGGAAACACCATATATTTT. Translated: CASSLRIHSGNTIYF.

The CDR3 here is CASSFVAGTYEQYF. As DNA, the CDR3 is TGTGCCAGCAGCTTCGTCGCGGGGACCTACGAGCAGTACTTC. The chain is built from TRBV7-9 and TRBJ2-7; tentative D call: TRBD2 (6 bases). Germline V lookup: CDR1 SEHNR, CDR2 FQNEAQ (reference sequence). This CDR3 spans 14 amino acids. Trimming stripped 3 bases from V and 2 bases from J, with 11 bases between.

On this clone itself: At one boundary the junction diverges from the germline segment, which might be a read error. This rearrangement joins TRBV19 to TRBJ1-2; possible D gene TRBD1, 6 bases. Germline V gene data show CDR1 as LNHDA and CDR2 as SQIVND (reference sequence). The CDR3 has 15 amino acids. DNA for the CDR3: TGTGCCAGTAGTATAGGCGGACACCCCTATGGGGGCTACCCCTTC. It is translated as CASSIGGHPYGGYPF.

V gene TRBV5-6 combines with J gene TRBJ2-7; 11 bases agree with TRBD2. CDR3 length: 16 residues. Germline V lookup: CDR1 SGHDT, CDR2 YYEEEE. The junction had 10 bases not matched to a gene; V was cut back by 2 bases and J by 6 bases. CDR3 amino acids: CASSFLAGGGSSEQYF. CDR3 DNA: TGTGCCAGCAGCTTTTTAGCGGGAGGGGGCTCTTCCGAGCAGTACTTC.

V is TRBV19 and J is TRBJ1-3, with 9 positions matching TRBD1. The germline gives CDR1 LNHDA, CDR2 SQIVND (reference sequence). V shed 4 bases and J 3 bases; nucleotides not matched to a gene: 4. The CDR3 is made up of 15 amino acids. In DNA form, the CDR3 reads TGTGCCAGTAGTAGGACAGGGGCGTATGGAAACACCATATATTTT. The encoded protein is CASSRTGAYGNTIYF.